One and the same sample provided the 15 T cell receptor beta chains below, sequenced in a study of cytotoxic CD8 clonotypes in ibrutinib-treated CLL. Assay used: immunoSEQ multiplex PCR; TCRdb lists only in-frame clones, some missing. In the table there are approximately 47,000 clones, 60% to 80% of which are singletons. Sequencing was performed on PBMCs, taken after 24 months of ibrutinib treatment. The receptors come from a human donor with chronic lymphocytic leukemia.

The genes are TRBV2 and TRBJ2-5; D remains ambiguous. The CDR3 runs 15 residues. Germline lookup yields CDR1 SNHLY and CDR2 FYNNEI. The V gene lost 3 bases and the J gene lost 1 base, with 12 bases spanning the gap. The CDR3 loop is CASSDIGLVQETQYF. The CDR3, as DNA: TGTGCCAGCAGTGATATTGGCCTCGTCCAAGAGACCCAGTACTTC. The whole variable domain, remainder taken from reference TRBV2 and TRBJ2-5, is EPEVTQTPSHQVTQMGQEVILRCVPISNHLYFYWYRQILGQKVEFLVSFYNNEISEKSEIFDDQFSVERPDGSNFTLKIRSTKLEDSAMYFCASSDIGLVQETQYFGPGTRLLVL.

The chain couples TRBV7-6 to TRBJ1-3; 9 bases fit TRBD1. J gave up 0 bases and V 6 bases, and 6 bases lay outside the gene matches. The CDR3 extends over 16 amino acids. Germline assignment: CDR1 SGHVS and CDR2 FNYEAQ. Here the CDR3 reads CASRSGQGFSGNTIYF. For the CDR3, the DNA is TGTGCCAGCAGATCGGGACAGGGCTTCTCTGGAAACACCATATATTTT.

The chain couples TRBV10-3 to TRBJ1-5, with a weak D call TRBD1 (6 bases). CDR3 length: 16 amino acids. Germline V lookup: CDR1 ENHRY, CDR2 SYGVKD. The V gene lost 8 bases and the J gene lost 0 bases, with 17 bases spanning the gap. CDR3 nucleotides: TGTGCCATCTCCAGAGGCGGACAGTATAGCAATCAGCCCCAGCATTTT. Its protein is CAISRGGQYSNQPQHF.

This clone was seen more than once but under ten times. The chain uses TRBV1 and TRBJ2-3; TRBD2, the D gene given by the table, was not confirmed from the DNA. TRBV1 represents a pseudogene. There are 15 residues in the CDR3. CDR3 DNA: TGCACCAGCAGCCACGGGCGGGGGGGCACAGATACGCAGTATTTT. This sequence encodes CTSSHGRGGTDTQYF.

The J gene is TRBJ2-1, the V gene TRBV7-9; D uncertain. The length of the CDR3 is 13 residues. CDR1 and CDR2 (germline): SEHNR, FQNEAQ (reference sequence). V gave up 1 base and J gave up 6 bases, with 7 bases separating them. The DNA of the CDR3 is TGTGCCAGCAGCTTAGATGAAGTCAATGAGCAGTTCTTC. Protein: CASSLDEVNEQFF.

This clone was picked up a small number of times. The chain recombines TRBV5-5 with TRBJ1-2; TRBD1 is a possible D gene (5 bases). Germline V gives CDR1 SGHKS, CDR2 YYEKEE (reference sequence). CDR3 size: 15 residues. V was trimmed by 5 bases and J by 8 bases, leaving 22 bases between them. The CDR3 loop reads CASSRDGALLSGYTF. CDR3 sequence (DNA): TGTGCCAGCAGTAGGGACGGAGCTCTTCTATCAGGCTACACCTTC.

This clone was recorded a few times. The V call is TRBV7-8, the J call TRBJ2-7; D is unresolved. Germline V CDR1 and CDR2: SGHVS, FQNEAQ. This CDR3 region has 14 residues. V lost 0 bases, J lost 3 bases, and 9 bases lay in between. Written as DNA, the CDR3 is TGTGCCAGCAGCTTAGCTGGATTGAGCTACGAGCAGTACTTC. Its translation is CASSLAGLSYEQYF.

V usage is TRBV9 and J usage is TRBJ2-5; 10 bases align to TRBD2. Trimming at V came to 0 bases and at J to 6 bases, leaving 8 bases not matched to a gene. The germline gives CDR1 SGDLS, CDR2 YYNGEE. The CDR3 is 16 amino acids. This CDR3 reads CASSVDFLAGVKTQYF. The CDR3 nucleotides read TGTGCCAGCAGCGTAGATTTCCTAGCGGGGGTGAAGACCCAGTACTTC.

CDR3 sequence (DNA): TGTGCCTGGAGTATGGGAGCTTATAGCAATCAGCCCCAGCATTTT. Translation: CAWSMGAYSNQPQHF. The rearrangement uses TRBV30 and TRBJ1-5; D gene unclear. V lost 2 bases to trimming and J lost 0 bases, with 11 bases between them. CDR1 GTSNPN and CDR2 SVGIG come from the germline V gene (reference sequence). This CDR3 has 15 residues.

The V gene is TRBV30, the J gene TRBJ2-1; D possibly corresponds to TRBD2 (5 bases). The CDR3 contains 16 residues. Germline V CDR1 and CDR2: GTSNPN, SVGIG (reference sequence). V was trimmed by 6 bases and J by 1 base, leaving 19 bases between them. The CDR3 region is CACRHGRSGSYNEQFF. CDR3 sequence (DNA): TGTGCCTGTAGACACGGACGTTCGGGGTCCTACAATGAGCAGTTCTTC.

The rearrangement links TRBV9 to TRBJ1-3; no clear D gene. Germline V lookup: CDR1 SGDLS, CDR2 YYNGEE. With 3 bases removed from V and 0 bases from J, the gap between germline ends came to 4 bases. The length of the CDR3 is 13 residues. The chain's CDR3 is CASSGFSGNTIYF. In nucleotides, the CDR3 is TGTGCCAGCAGCGGGTTCTCTGGAAACACCATATATTTT.

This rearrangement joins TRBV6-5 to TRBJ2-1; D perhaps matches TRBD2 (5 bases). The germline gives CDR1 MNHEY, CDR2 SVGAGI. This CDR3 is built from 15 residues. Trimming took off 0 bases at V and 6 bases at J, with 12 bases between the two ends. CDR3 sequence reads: CASSYSKRLANEQFF. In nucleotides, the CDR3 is TGTGCCAGCAGTTACTCAAAAAGGCTAGCCAATGAGCAGTTCTTC.

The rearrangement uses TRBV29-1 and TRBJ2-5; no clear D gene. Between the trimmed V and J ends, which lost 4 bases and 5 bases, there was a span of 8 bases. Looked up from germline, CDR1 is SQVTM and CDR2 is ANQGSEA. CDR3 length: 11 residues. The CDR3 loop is CSVGAPETQYF. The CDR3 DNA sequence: TGCAGCGTTGGGGCTCCCGAGACCCAGTACTTC.

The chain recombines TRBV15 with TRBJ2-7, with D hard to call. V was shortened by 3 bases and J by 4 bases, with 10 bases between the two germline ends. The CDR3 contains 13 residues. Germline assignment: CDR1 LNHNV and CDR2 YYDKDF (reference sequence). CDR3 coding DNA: TGTGCCACCAGCAGTTACCTTGGGTACGAGCAGTACTTC. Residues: CATSSYLGYEQYF.

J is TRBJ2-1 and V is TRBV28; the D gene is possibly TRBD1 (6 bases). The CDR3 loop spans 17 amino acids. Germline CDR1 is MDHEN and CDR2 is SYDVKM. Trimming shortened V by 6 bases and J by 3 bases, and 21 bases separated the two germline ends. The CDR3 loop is CASSLQTGLMNYNEQFF. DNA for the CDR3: TGTGCCAGCAGCCTCCAGACAGGTCTTATGAACTACAATGAGCAGTTCTTC.